These T cell receptor beta chains were read from a single sample in a study of sequential checkpoint blockade in melanoma. The method was immunoSEQ multiplex PCR; TCRdb's version includes in-frame clones alone and lacks a portion of them. The data contain 10,000 or so clones, 65% to 70% of them singletons. Sequencing was performed on CD8+ T cells sorted from blood (inferred from file names), taken from a patient given nivolumab and ipilimumab in sequence. These receptors all come from a human donor with melanoma. CDR3s include the opening cysteine and the closing phenylalanine or tryptophan. The D gene is left open where the match is weak. Not all rows give a size; the values are once, few, many and, for expanded clones, a class.

d_call j_call clone_size v_call cdr3_nt cdr3_aa
TRBD2 TRBJ2-1 . TRBV9 TGTGCCAGCAGCGTGGGGGCTAGCGGGAGCAATGAGCAGTTCTTC CASSVGASGSNEQFF
. TRBJ1-1 . TRBV9 TGTGCCAGCAGCGTAGGAGCGGGAAACACTGAAGCTTTCTTT CASSVGAGNTEAFF
TRBD1 TRBJ1-2 . TRBV6-5 TGTGCCAGCAGATCGGGACAGATATATGGCTACACCTTC CASRSGQIYGYTF
TRBD1 TRBJ1-2 few TRBV6-6 TGTGCCTTATTTTTAGGGGGCTCTGGCTACACCTTC CALFLGGSGYTF
. TRBJ2-5 . TRBV5-6 TGTGCCAGCAGCTTGAGAAAACAGGGGACTCAAGAGACCCAGTACTTC CASSLRKQGTQETQYF
. TRBJ2-7 once TRBV5-1 TGCGCCAGCAGCTTGGTGGTAGCGGCCTCCTACGAGCAGTACTTC CASSLVVAASYEQYF
. TRBJ1-1 . TRBV6-5 TGTGCCAGCAGTTACTCAAGGGGTTTCACTGAAGCTTTCTTT CASSYSRGFTEAFF
TRBD1 TRBJ2-5 few TRBV6-5 TGTGCCAGCAGTCCAACAGGGGGCATTGAGACCCAGTACTTC CASSPTGGIETQYF
. TRBJ2-7 . TRBV11-2 TGTGCCAGCAGCTTAGGTCTTAACTACGAGCAGTACTTC CASSLGLNYEQYF
. TRBJ2-7 . TRBV7-8 TGTGCCAGCAGCTTAGTCGGCGGAGCTAGCTCCTACGAGCAGTACTTC CASSLVGGASSYEQYF
TRBD2 TRBJ2-7 . TRBV9 TGTGCCAGCAGCCCCCAGGATGTGGGGGGACTAGTCCTCTACGAGCAGTACTTC CASSPQDVGGLVLYEQYF
TRBD1 TRBJ2-1 . TRBV4-1 TGCGCCAGCAGCCGACAGGGAAGTTACCCCAATGAGCAGTTCTTC CASSRQGSYPNEQFF
TRBD2 TRBJ2-1 few TRBV5-4 TGTGCCAGCAGCTTAAGAGCGGGAGGGCCAAGGAATGAGCAGTTCTTC CASSLRAGGPRNEQFF
. TRBJ2-7 . TRBV11-2 TGTGCCAGCAGCTTCAGGGTCAGGGGTTTCGAGCAGTACTTC CASSFRVRGFEQYF
TRBD1 TRBJ2-7 few TRBV25-1 TGTGCCAGCATCCCAAAGGAAGGGGGCTGGGGCGAGCAGTACTTC CASIPKEGGWGEQYF
. TRBJ2-5 once TRBV9 TGTGCCAGCAGCGTCGGGTTTGACGTGACCCAGTACTTC CASSVGFDVTQYF
. TRBJ2-2 . TRBV4-1 TGCGCCAGCAGCCCCCCCAACACCGGGGAGCTGCTTTTT CASSPPNTGELLF
TRBD1 TRBJ2-7 . TRBV27 TGTGCCAGCAGGTGGTTAGGACAGGGGATGTACGAGCAGTACTTC CASRWLGQGMYEQYF
TRBD2 TRBJ2-7 . TRBV7-8 TGTGCCAGCAGCTATCGGACTAGCGGGTCCTACGAGCAGTACTTC CASSYRTSGSYEQYF
TRBD1 TRBJ2-7 . TRBV27 TGTGCCAGCAGTTCTCCGCCCGACAGGGGGTACGAGCAGTACTTC CASSSPPDRGYEQYF
TRBD2 TRBJ2-5 . TRBV9 TGTGCCAGCAGCGTAGCTTCAATAGCGGGGGGGCGATTAGAGACCCAGTACTTC CASSVASIAGGRLETQYF
TRBD1 TRBJ2-7 . TRBV4-1 TGCGCCAGCAGCCCAGGGACAGGGGGGATTTACGAGCAGTACTTC CASSPGTGGIYEQYF
TRBD1 TRBJ1-2 . TRBV27 TGTGCCAGCAGTTTAATCGGGACAGGGGGGAATGGCTACACCTTC CASSLIGTGGNGYTF
. TRBJ2-7 . TRBV5-6 TGTGCCAGCAGCCGTGGGGCTCAGGGGAATAACGAGCAGTACTTC CASSRGAQGNNEQYF
. TRBJ2-7 . TRBV10-2 TGCGCCAGCAGTGGGGGAGAGAGCTCCTACGAGCAGTACTTC CASSGGESSYEQYF
. TRBJ2-7 . TRBV4-3 TGCGCCAGCAGCCCAAGCCACTCAAACGTCTACGAGCAGTACTTC CASSPSHSNVYEQYF
. TRBJ2-2 few TRBV9 TGTGCCAGCAGCGTAATGGAGTTCGGGGAGCTGTTTTTT CASSVMEFGELFF
. TRBJ1-4 . TRBV27 TGTGCCAGCAGGTATAATGAAAAACTGTTTTTT CASRYNEKLFF
. TRBJ2-7 . TRBV5-1 TGCGCCAGCAGCTTGGACGGAGGGACCTACGAGCAGTACTTC CASSLDGGTYEQYF
. TRBJ1-2 once TRBV7-2 TGTGCCAGCAGCTTTGGGCCCACACCTTATGGCTACACCTTC CASSFGPTPYGYTF
TRBD2 TRBJ2-7 . TRBV28 TGTGCCAGCAGTCCCACCCGGGGAGCGGGGGCAAAGTACGAGCAGTACTTC CASSPTRGAGAKYEQYF
. TRBJ2-7 . TRBV11-2 TGTGCCAGCAGCTGGATGGAGGGCTCCTACGAGCAGTACTTC CASSWMEGSYEQYF
TRBD2 TRBJ2-7 medium-sized TRBV19 TGTGCCAGTAGTACCGTCGAGGGACTAGCTCACGAGCAGTACTTC CASSTVEGLAHEQYF